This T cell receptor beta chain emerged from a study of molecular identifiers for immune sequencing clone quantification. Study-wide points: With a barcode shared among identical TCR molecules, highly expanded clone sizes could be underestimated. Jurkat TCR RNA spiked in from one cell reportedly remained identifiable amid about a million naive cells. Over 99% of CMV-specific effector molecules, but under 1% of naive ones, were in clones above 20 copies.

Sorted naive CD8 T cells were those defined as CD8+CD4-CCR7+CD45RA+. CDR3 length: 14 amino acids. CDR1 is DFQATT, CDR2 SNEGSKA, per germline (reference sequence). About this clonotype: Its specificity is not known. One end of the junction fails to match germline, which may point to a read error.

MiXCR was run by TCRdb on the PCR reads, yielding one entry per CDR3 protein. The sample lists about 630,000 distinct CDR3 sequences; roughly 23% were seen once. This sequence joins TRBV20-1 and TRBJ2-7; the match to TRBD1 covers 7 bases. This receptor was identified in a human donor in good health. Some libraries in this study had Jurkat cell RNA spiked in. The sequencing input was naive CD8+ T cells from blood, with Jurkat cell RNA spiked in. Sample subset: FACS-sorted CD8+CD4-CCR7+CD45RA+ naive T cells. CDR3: CSATRDSSSYEHYF. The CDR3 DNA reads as TGCAGTGCTACCCGGGACAGTAGCTCCTACGAGCATTACTTC.